A selection of T cell receptor beta chains follows, all from one sample in a study of blood T cell repertoires in COVID-19. Profiling relied on immunoSEQ multiplex PCR, and the TCRdb table lists in-frame clones only, not all of them. The table shows approximately 280,000 clones, with about 83% occurring only once. The sequenced sample was PBMCs or T cells enriched from blood (not recorded which). Source of these receptors: a middle-aged woman who had recovered from COVID-19. The CDR3 runs from the conserved cysteine through the conserved F or W. The D gene is left open where the match is weak. For some rows the clone size is stated as once, few or many, or as a class when expanded; others skip it.

cdr3_length,d_call,v_call,clone_size,j_call,cdr3_aa,cdr3_nt
15,TRBD2,TRBV2,.,TRBJ2-7,CASSGGGRRSYEQYF,TGTGCCAGCAGCGGGGGGGGACGGAGATCTTACGAGCAGTACTTC
14,.,TRBV11-2,.,TRBJ1-2,CASSLEESPGGYTF,TGTGCCAGCAGCTTAGAAGAGAGCCCGGGGGGCTACACCTTC
15,.,TRBV29-1,.,TRBJ2-7,CSGAYSLASPYEQYF,TGCAGCGGGGCCTATAGTCTAGCGTCTCCCTACGAGCAGTACTTC
16,TRBD1,TRBV27,.,TRBJ1-6,CASSLGRDRYNSPLHF,TGTGCCAGCAGTTTAGGGCGGGACAGGTATAATTCACCCCTCCACTTT
12,.,TRBV9,.,TRBJ2-1,CASSVGSNEQFF,TGTGCCAGCAGCGTAGGCAGCAATGAGCAGTTCTTC
14,TRBD2,TRBV29-1,.,TRBJ2-1,CSARAGPSYNEQFF,TGCAGCGCTAGAGCGGGACCCTCCTACAATGAGCAGTTCTTC
16,TRBD1,TRBV18,.,TRBJ2-7,CASSPPSGTGSYEQYF,TGTGCCAGCTCTCCGCCGTCCGGGACAGGCTCCTACGAGCAGTACTTC
14,.,TRBV5-1,.,TRBJ1-1,CASSLALSGGEAFF,TGCGCCAGCAGCTTGGCGTTGTCAGGAGGTGAAGCTTTCTTT
14,.,TRBV9,.,TRBJ1-1,CASSPQTGNTEAFF,TGTGCCAGCAGCCCCCAAACGGGGAACACTGAAGCTTTCTTT
17,.,TRBV24-1,.,TRBJ2-7,CATSDLHPRTDSYEQYF,TGTGCCACCAGTGATTTGCACCCCCGGACAGACTCCTACGAGCAGTACTTC
17,.,TRBV27,.,TRBJ2-3,CASSSPGLQGTGDTQYF,TGTGCCAGCAGTTCCCCCGGGTTACAGGGGACTGGGGATACGCAGTATTTT
16,TRBD2,TRBV5-1,.,TRBJ2-2,CASSLIAGGKTGELFF,TGCGCCAGCAGCTTGATAGCGGGAGGCAAGACCGGGGAGCTGTTTTTT
18,TRBD1,TRBV18,.,TRBJ2-4,CASSPLRGRPESKNIQYF,TGTGCCAGCTCACCACTCAGGGGGCGCCCAGAATCCAAAAACATTCAGTACTTC
13,.,TRBV5-4,.,TRBJ2-2,CASSLAVFGELFF,TGTGCCAGCAGCTTGGCCGTTTTCGGGGAGCTGTTTTTT
10,TRBD2,TRBV29-1,.,TRBJ2-1,CSVRLASVIF,TGCAGCGTCCGACTAGCGAGTGTAATCTTC
16,.,TRBV7-2,once,TRBJ2-2,CASSIASNKNTGELFF,TGTGCCAGCAGCATAGCCTCCAACAAGAACACCGGGGAGCTGTTTTTT
15,.,TRBV4-3,.,TRBJ2-5,CASSQDLTRGETQYF,TGCGCCAGCAGCCAAGATCTCACAAGGGGAGAGACCCAGTACTTC
14,.,TRBV9,.,TRBJ2-1,CASSAWGPLNEQFF,TGTGCCAGCAGCGCCTGGGGCCCTCTCAATGAGCAGTTCTTC
15,.,TRBV7-2,.,TRBJ1-5,CASSHLGDSNQPQHF,TGTGCCAGCAGCCACCTAGGCGATAGCAATCAGCCCCAGCATTTT
13,TRBD1,TRBV2,.,TRBJ2-5,CASRFRGIETQYF,TGTGCCAGCAGATTCAGGGGGATAGAGACCCAGTACTTC
14,TRBD2,TRBV6-2/TRBV6-3,.,TRBJ2-1,CASSPSGRGNEQFF,TGTGCCAGCAGCCCAAGCGGGAGAGGAAATGAGCAGTTCTTC
11,.,TRBV9,few,TRBJ1-1,CAMKGDTEAFF,TGTGCCATGAAGGGGGACACTGAAGCTTTCTTT
16,TRBD2,TRBV18,.,TRBJ2-5,CASSPPASGVQETQYF,TGTGCCAGCTCACCCCCGGCTAGCGGCGTCCAAGAGACCCAGTACTTC
16,.,TRBV18,.,TRBJ2-5,CASSPLSFGGEETQYF,TGTGCCAGCTCACCACTGAGCTTCGGAGGTGAGGAGACCCAGTACTTC
14,TRBD1,TRBV7-8,.,TRBJ2-7,CASSLVSGGYEQYF,TGTGCCAGCAGCTTAGTATCAGGGGGCTACGAGCAGTACTTC
13,.,TRBV2,.,TRBJ2-3,CASRGRQTDTQYF,TGTGCCAGCAGGGGTCGACAGACAGATACGCAGTATTTT
17,TRBD2,TRBV29-1,.,TRBJ2-2,CSVEFPSGARGTGELFF,TGCAGCGTTGAGTTCCCTAGCGGGGCGAGGGGTACCGGGGAGCTGTTTTTT